These 15 T cell receptor beta chains share one sample of origin, sequenced in a study of blood T cell repertoires in COVID-19. Sequencing was performed with immunoSEQ multiplex PCR; in TCRdb, only in-frame clones are kept and a portion is missing. The repertoire has 15,000 or so clones, approximately 86% of them found once; the top ten carry around 16%. Sample: peripheral blood. These receptors were taken from a human donor in a cohort sampled during active COVID-19.

This rearrangement joins TRBV13 to TRBJ2-7; D possibly corresponds to TRBD1 (6 bases). The germline gives CDR1 PRHDT, CDR2 FYEKMQ (reference sequence). CDR3 length equals 18 residues. V was shortened by 1 base and J by 1 base, with 20 bases between the two germline ends. The CDR3 loop is CASSLVRRIGRGSYEQYF. CDR3 bases: TGTGCCAGCAGCTTAGTACGCAGGATTGGCAGGGGATCCTACGAGCAGTACTTC.

The chain uses TRBV7-9 and TRBJ2-7; 8 bases are shared with TRBD1. Germline V lookup: CDR1 SEHNR, CDR2 FQNEAQ (reference sequence). V shed 5 bases, J shed 0 bases, and the junction held 9 bases outside the gene matches. The CDR3 extends over 16 amino acids. The CDR3 spells CASSARRTGSSYEQYF. DNA for the CDR3: TGTGCCAGCAGCGCCCGACGGACAGGGAGCTCCTACGAGCAGTACTTC.

The chain is built from TRBV5-6 and TRBJ2-7; possible D gene TRBD2, 5 bases. The CDR3 covers 14 residues. V was pared by 2 bases and J by 0 bases, with 9 bases between. Germline assignment: CDR1 SGHDT and CDR2 YYEEEE. This chain's CDR3 is CASSFFGNSYEQYF. The DNA for the CDR3 is TGTGCCAGCAGCTTCTTCGGGAACTCCTACGAGCAGTACTTC.

V and J are TRBV27 and TRBJ1-2; no definite D call. This CDR3 has 14 amino acids. CDR1 and CDR2 from the germline V gene are MNHEY and SMNVEV (reference sequence). Trimming took 6 bases from V and 0 from J, leaving 11 bases between them. CDR3 in amino acids: CASSPLGSNYGYTF. In DNA form, the CDR3 reads TGTGCCAGCAGCCCGCTCGGTTCTAACTATGGCTACACCTTC.

The chain uses TRBV12-3 or TRBV12-4 and TRBJ1-5; D is unclear. The CDR3 loop spans 13 amino acids. V shed 2 bases and J shed 6 bases, with 8 bases lying between them. The CDR3 coding sequence is TGTGCCAGCAGTTTAAGAGATTTTCAGCCCCAGCATTTT. This translates into CASSLRDFQPQHF.

This clone has just a few counts. The chain has TRBV5-6 and TRBJ2-5; possibly TRBD2 for D (6 bases). This CDR3 has 16 amino acids. In germline, CDR1 is SGHDT, CDR2 YYEEEE. Trimming cost V 4 bases and J 4 bases, with 20 bases left between them. CDR3 amino acids: CASSVEDYAKGETQYF. The CDR3, as DNA: TGTGCCAGCAGCGTGGAGGACTACGCCAAGGGAGAGACCCAGTACTTC. The whole variable domain, remainder taken from reference TRBV5-6 and TRBJ2-5, is DAGVTQSPTHLIKTRGQQVTLRCSPKSGHDTVSWYQQALGQGPQFIFQYYEEEERQRGNFPDRFSGHQFPNYSSELNVNALLLGDSALYLCASSVEDYAKGETQYFGPGTRLLVL.

The V and J genes are TRBV30 and TRBJ2-2; weak D call: TRBD1 (5 bases). This CDR3 region has 15 residues. V was shortened by 8 bases and J by 1 base, with 17 bases between the two germline ends. Germline V lookup: CDR1 GTSNPN, CDR2 SVGIG (reference sequence). The CDR3 DNA is TGTGCCCTTCCCGGTTGGGGCCAGAACACCGGGGAGCTGTTTTTT. This sequence encodes CALPGWGQNTGELFF.

By frequency in the sample, this clone is large. The chain carries TRBV19 and TRBJ1-1, with D uncertain. The germline V gene has CDR1 LNHDA and CDR2 SQIVND (reference sequence). The CDR3 runs to 15 residues. V shed 3 bases and J shed 0 bases, with 11 bases lying between them. The CDR3 here is CASSIWGDLNTEAFF. Here the CDR3 DNA reads TGTGCCAGTAGTATCTGGGGAGACTTGAACACTGAAGCTTTCTTT.

In its sample, this clone was seen once. The chain uses TRBV4-1 and TRBJ2-1; D gene ambiguous. CDR3 length equals 17 residues. Trimming cost V 4 bases and J 0 bases, with 16 bases left between them. Germline CDR1 and CDR2: MGHRA and YSYEKL. This CDR3 reads CASSPNGERSSYNEQFF. The CDR3 region has the DNA TGCGCCAGCAGCCCCAACGGCGAAAGGAGCTCCTACAATGAGCAGTTCTTC.

V usage is TRBV12-5 and J usage is TRBJ1-1; D is undetermined. Trimming took off 1 base at V and 12 bases at J, with 9 bases between the two ends. Germline V gene lookup returns CDR1 LGHNT and CDR2 FRNRAP. The CDR3 is 11 residues long. The CDR3, as DNA: TGTGCTAGTGGTTTGGGTATTCAGACTTTCTTT. Its protein product is CASGLGIQTFF.

This clone appeared a few times. The rearrangement links TRBV6-6 to TRBJ2-2; maybe TRBD1 (5 bases). The V end was cut by 8 bases, the J end by 1 base, with 17 bases between. The CDR3 runs 16 residues. CDR1 is MNHNY, CDR2 SVGAGI, per germline (reference sequence). CDR3 nucleotide sequence: TGTGCCAGCCGCGACCAGGGTCTACGGAACACCGGGGAGCTGTTTTTT. Protein product: CASRDQGLRNTGELFF.

The chain couples TRBV7-6 to TRBJ2-5, with TRBD2 matching over 8 bases. CDR3 size: 15 residues. The ends lost 2 bases at V and 2 bases at J; junction bases unmatched: 4. CDR1 SGHVS and CDR2 FNYEAQ come from the germline V gene. The CDR3 nucleotides are TGTGCCAGCAGCTTATACCCGGGGGGGCAAGAGACCCAGTACTTC. Protein sequence: CASSLYPGGQETQYF.

This clone was counted between two and nine times. V and J are TRBV5-4 and TRBJ1-2; 7 positions agree with TRBD1. Losses at the gene ends were 4 bases for V and 2 bases for J; bases not matched to a gene: 2. The V gene's germline CDR1 is SGHNT and CDR2 YYREEE (reference sequence). The length of the CDR3 is 13 residues. The CDR3 reads CASSRGQNYGYTF. The CDR3, as DNA: TGTGCCAGCAGCCGGGGACAGAACTATGGCTACACCTTC.

The chain employs TRBV5-6 and TRBJ1-6; D gene ambiguous. V was pared by 2 bases and J by 10 bases, with 16 bases between. Germline CDR1 and CDR2: SGHDT and YYEEEE. The CDR3 length is 15 residues. The CDR3 loop reads CASSFMGPGGSPLHF. The CDR3 DNA follows: TGTGCCAGCAGCTTCATGGGTCCCGGCGGCTCACCCCTCCACTTT.

This chain links TRBV5-6 with TRBJ2-5, with 10 nucleotides matching TRBD2. The germline gives CDR1 SGHDT, CDR2 YYEEEE. This CDR3 is built from 17 residues. Trimming at V came to 4 bases and at J to 1 base, leaving 10 bases not matched to a gene. CDR3: CASSRPGTSELQETQYF. The CDR3 DNA reads TGTGCCAGCAGCCGTCCCGGGACTAGCGAACTCCAAGAGACCCAGTACTTC.